This T cell receptor beta chain was captured in a study of T cell responses to AZD1222 COVID-19 vaccine. For the study at large: Pooled together were second doses at about 4 or about 12 weeks.

Assay used: immunoSEQ multiplex PCR; TCRdb lists only in-frame clones, some missing. The sample lists about 150,000 clones, 90% to 95% seen once, with approximately 2.2% in the top ten. With regard to this clone: Its antigen is unknown.

Study results and caveats: Clonal diversity may have been underestimated in mostly white British donors. Samples come after the peak T cell response, not at day 14. Reportedly, nearly half the spike-specific TCRs target unmutated variant regions.

This CDR3 is 12 amino acids long. The germline gives CDR1 MNHEY, CDR2 SVGAGI. Trimming removed 6 bases from V and 6 bases from J, with 8 bases in between. The source was peripheral blood, collected on day 0 of AZD1222 vaccination. This chain joins TRBV6-5 and TRBJ2-2; D call uncertain. This sequence originates from an adult in good health. The CDR3 nucleotides are TGTGCCAGCAGCCTCGAACCCGGGGAGCTGTTTTTT. It encodes CASSLEPGELFF.